This T cell receptor beta chain was retrieved from a study of T cell repertoires in cytomegalovirus infection (dated by TCRdb to between 2018 and 2020). Background on the whole study: Because public TCR beta signatures pointed to carriage of CMV infection together with the matching HLA type, the HLA type of each donor mattered for the analysis.

Study-level results and caveats: In both this cohort and an independent roughly 400-donor cohort, the cumulative frequency of public TCR beta family members distinguished carriers of CMV infection plus the relevant HLA type. The ex vivo response was dominated by HLA-C-restricted CMV-specific TCR beta clonotypes, which also provided the single most frequent clonotype in two of eight donors.

Data came from an Illumina HiSeq 1500. TCRdb took the public reads, trimmed them with fastp at Q25, ran MiXCR for clone calling and kept in-frame beta chains. Duplicate CDR3 protein sequences are folded into a single record with the most common DNA and genes. The sample table contains 150,000 to 200,000 distinct CDR3 sequences; only one count was recorded for approximately 15% of them. Of the sample, about a quarter is held by the ten largest clones. This clonotype has a count of ten or more. Its target antigen remains unknown. No quality values exist for individual bases; no much larger clone is one base distant. The germline V and J ends show losses of 2 bases and 3 bases respectively, and no gene match explains 5 bases of the junction. CDR1 and CDR2 are read off the germline V gene as SGHTA and FQGNSA. The CDR3 measures 15 amino acids from cysteine to phenylalanine. Only the CDR3 DNA is retained, 45 bases long and in frame from the first base.

The rearranged segments are TRBV7-2 and TRBJ2-7; TRBD2 agrees with 9 junctional bases. Sample: PBMCs. The sequence was obtained from a human donor in good health (CMV status not recorded). Some clones in this sample may be carry-over from other donors' samples. In nucleotide form, the sequence is TGTGCCAGCAGCTTAAGAGGGACTAGCAACTACGAGCAGTACTTC. This is translated as CASSLRGTSNYEQYF. Here the CDR3 is joined to the reference TRBV7-2 and TRBJ2-7 genes, and the full variable domain is: GAGVSQSPSNKVTEKGKDVELRCDPISGHTALYWYRQSLGQGLEFLIYFQGNSAPDKSGLPSDRFSAERTGGSVSTLTIQRTQQEDSAVYLCASSLRGTSNYEQYFGPGTRLTVT.